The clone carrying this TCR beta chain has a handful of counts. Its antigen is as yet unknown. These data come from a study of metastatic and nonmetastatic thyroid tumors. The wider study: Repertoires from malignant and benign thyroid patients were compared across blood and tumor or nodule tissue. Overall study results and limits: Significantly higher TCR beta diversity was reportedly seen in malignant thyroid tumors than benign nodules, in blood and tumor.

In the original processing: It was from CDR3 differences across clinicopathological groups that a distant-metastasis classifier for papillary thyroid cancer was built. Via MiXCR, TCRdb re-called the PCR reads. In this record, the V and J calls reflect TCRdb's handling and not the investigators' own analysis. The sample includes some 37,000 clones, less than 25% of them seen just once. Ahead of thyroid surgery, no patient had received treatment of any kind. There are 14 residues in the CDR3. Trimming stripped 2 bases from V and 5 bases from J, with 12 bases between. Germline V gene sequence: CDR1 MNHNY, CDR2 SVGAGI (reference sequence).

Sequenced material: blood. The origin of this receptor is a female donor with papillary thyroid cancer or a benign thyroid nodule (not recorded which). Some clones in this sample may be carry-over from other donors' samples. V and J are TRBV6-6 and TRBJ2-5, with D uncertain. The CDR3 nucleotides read TGTGCCAGCAGTTACGAAGGTTTCGTGGAGACCCAGTACTTC. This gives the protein CASSYEGFVETQYF.